This TCR beta chain emerged from a study of human T cells and chemical hapten exposure. General study results and limits: High-frequency TCRs, those above 1 in 1000, stayed the same after DPC sensitization.

A single record per CDR3 protein comes from TCRdb applying MiXCR to the RACE reads. The sample yields approximately 41,000 distinct CDR3 sequences, around a tenth seen once. Time point specified: patch test 3, about 24 weeks after DPC sensitization. The treatment was: therapeutic diphenylcyclopropenone sensitization with weekly scalp DPC. Unseparated into fractions, whole blood served as the source from which total RNA was extracted. Prior to each patch test being applied, blood was drawn. This clonotype was seen repeatedly, ten times or more. Its target is not known. Sequencing used whole blood, obtained in connection with sensitization to the hapten diphenylcyclopropenone (DPC). The sequence derives from a man aged 50 or older with alopecia areata. Some clones in this sample may be carry-over from other donors' samples.

The CDR3 here is CAISESTGGDEQFF. In DNA form, the CDR3 reads TGTGCCATCAGTGAGTCGACAGGGGGCGATGAGCAGTTCTTC. V gene TRBV10-3 combines with J gene TRBJ2-1, with TRBD1 identical over 10 bases. CDR3 length: 14 residues. CDR1 ENHRY and CDR2 SYGVKD come from the germline V gene. J was trimmed by 8 bases and V by 0 bases; bases with no gene match: 1.